Following are 2 T cell receptor beta chains from one sample sequenced in a study of neurological immune-mediated disorders. TCRdb fed the 5' RACE reads into MiXCR, producing one record per CDR3 protein. The repertoire holds approximately 90,000 distinct CDR3 sequences, with roughly 3.5% as singletons. What was sequenced was PBMCs. Receptors originate from a woman aged 18-29 years with multiple sclerosis.

This clonotype has a handful of counts. The chain carries TRBV21-1 and TRBJ2-5; TRBD1, the table's D call, was not compared with the DNA. TRBV21-1 is marked as a pseudogene. This CDR3 comprises 16 residues. The CDR3 here is CASSKVTGTKKETQYF. In nucleotides, the CDR3 is TGTGCCAGCAGCAAAGTGACAGGAACAAAGAAGGAGACCCAGTACTTC.

This clonotype was seen repeatedly, ten times or more. The chain recombines TRBV28 with TRBJ2-2; the D is unclear. CDR1 and CDR2 (germline): MDHEN, SYDVKM. V gave up 4 bases and J gave up 6 bases, with 21 bases separating them. The CDR3 sequence is 17 residues long. The CDR3 DNA sequence: TGTGCCAGCAGTTCGTCCCCAGGTCTCCCCAGGCCCGGGGAGCTGTTTTTT. Translation gives CASSSSPGLPRPGELFF.